The clone carrying this T cell receptor beta chain was counted between two and nine times. Its antigen is not known. This specimen belongs to a study of T-cell reconstitution after alpha-beta-depleted transplantation in children. Study-wide points: About two months after transplant, alpha-beta T cells reportedly came from several hundred expanded graft clones. Newly generated T cells supplied most T-cell counts and diversity one year post-transplant. Day-60 TCRbeta diversity that was high in some patients was derived from surviving recipient T cells and thymic progenitors.

In germline, CDR1 is KGHSH, CDR2 LQKENI. The ends were cut back, 8 bases at V and 0 bases at J, with 16 bases in the middle. The CDR3 totals 16 residues. Unique molecular identifiers featured in how the TCRbeta library was prepared. Each CDR3 protein is one row after TCRdb ran MiXCR on the PCR reads. The sample shows approximately 300,000 distinct CDR3 sequences, less than 9.5% of them seen only once. The chain combines TRBV18 with TRBJ1-4; D might be TRBD1 (6 bases). Sequences were derived from peripheral blood, sampled 360 days after TCRalphabeta/CD19-depleted stem cell transplant. This clonotype was obtained from a female patient under 10 years old who had a stem cell transplant for Fanconi anemia, so the T cells may come from the graft donor. CDR3 sequence: CASTSGTPATNEKLFF. The CDR3 DNA sequence: TGTGCCAGCACCTCCGGGACACCTGCAACTAATGAAAAACTGTTTTTT.